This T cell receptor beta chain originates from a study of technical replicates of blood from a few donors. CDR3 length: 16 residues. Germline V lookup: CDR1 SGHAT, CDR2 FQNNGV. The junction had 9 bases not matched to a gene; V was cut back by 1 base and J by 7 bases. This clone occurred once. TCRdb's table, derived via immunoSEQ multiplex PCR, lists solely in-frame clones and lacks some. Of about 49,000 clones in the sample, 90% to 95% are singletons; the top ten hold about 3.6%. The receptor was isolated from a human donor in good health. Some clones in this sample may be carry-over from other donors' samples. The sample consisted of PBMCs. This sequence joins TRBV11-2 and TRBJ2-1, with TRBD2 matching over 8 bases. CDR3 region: CASSLVPGGRGNEQFF. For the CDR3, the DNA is TGTGCCAGCAGCTTAGTTCCGGGGGGGCGGGGAAATGAGCAGTTCTTC.